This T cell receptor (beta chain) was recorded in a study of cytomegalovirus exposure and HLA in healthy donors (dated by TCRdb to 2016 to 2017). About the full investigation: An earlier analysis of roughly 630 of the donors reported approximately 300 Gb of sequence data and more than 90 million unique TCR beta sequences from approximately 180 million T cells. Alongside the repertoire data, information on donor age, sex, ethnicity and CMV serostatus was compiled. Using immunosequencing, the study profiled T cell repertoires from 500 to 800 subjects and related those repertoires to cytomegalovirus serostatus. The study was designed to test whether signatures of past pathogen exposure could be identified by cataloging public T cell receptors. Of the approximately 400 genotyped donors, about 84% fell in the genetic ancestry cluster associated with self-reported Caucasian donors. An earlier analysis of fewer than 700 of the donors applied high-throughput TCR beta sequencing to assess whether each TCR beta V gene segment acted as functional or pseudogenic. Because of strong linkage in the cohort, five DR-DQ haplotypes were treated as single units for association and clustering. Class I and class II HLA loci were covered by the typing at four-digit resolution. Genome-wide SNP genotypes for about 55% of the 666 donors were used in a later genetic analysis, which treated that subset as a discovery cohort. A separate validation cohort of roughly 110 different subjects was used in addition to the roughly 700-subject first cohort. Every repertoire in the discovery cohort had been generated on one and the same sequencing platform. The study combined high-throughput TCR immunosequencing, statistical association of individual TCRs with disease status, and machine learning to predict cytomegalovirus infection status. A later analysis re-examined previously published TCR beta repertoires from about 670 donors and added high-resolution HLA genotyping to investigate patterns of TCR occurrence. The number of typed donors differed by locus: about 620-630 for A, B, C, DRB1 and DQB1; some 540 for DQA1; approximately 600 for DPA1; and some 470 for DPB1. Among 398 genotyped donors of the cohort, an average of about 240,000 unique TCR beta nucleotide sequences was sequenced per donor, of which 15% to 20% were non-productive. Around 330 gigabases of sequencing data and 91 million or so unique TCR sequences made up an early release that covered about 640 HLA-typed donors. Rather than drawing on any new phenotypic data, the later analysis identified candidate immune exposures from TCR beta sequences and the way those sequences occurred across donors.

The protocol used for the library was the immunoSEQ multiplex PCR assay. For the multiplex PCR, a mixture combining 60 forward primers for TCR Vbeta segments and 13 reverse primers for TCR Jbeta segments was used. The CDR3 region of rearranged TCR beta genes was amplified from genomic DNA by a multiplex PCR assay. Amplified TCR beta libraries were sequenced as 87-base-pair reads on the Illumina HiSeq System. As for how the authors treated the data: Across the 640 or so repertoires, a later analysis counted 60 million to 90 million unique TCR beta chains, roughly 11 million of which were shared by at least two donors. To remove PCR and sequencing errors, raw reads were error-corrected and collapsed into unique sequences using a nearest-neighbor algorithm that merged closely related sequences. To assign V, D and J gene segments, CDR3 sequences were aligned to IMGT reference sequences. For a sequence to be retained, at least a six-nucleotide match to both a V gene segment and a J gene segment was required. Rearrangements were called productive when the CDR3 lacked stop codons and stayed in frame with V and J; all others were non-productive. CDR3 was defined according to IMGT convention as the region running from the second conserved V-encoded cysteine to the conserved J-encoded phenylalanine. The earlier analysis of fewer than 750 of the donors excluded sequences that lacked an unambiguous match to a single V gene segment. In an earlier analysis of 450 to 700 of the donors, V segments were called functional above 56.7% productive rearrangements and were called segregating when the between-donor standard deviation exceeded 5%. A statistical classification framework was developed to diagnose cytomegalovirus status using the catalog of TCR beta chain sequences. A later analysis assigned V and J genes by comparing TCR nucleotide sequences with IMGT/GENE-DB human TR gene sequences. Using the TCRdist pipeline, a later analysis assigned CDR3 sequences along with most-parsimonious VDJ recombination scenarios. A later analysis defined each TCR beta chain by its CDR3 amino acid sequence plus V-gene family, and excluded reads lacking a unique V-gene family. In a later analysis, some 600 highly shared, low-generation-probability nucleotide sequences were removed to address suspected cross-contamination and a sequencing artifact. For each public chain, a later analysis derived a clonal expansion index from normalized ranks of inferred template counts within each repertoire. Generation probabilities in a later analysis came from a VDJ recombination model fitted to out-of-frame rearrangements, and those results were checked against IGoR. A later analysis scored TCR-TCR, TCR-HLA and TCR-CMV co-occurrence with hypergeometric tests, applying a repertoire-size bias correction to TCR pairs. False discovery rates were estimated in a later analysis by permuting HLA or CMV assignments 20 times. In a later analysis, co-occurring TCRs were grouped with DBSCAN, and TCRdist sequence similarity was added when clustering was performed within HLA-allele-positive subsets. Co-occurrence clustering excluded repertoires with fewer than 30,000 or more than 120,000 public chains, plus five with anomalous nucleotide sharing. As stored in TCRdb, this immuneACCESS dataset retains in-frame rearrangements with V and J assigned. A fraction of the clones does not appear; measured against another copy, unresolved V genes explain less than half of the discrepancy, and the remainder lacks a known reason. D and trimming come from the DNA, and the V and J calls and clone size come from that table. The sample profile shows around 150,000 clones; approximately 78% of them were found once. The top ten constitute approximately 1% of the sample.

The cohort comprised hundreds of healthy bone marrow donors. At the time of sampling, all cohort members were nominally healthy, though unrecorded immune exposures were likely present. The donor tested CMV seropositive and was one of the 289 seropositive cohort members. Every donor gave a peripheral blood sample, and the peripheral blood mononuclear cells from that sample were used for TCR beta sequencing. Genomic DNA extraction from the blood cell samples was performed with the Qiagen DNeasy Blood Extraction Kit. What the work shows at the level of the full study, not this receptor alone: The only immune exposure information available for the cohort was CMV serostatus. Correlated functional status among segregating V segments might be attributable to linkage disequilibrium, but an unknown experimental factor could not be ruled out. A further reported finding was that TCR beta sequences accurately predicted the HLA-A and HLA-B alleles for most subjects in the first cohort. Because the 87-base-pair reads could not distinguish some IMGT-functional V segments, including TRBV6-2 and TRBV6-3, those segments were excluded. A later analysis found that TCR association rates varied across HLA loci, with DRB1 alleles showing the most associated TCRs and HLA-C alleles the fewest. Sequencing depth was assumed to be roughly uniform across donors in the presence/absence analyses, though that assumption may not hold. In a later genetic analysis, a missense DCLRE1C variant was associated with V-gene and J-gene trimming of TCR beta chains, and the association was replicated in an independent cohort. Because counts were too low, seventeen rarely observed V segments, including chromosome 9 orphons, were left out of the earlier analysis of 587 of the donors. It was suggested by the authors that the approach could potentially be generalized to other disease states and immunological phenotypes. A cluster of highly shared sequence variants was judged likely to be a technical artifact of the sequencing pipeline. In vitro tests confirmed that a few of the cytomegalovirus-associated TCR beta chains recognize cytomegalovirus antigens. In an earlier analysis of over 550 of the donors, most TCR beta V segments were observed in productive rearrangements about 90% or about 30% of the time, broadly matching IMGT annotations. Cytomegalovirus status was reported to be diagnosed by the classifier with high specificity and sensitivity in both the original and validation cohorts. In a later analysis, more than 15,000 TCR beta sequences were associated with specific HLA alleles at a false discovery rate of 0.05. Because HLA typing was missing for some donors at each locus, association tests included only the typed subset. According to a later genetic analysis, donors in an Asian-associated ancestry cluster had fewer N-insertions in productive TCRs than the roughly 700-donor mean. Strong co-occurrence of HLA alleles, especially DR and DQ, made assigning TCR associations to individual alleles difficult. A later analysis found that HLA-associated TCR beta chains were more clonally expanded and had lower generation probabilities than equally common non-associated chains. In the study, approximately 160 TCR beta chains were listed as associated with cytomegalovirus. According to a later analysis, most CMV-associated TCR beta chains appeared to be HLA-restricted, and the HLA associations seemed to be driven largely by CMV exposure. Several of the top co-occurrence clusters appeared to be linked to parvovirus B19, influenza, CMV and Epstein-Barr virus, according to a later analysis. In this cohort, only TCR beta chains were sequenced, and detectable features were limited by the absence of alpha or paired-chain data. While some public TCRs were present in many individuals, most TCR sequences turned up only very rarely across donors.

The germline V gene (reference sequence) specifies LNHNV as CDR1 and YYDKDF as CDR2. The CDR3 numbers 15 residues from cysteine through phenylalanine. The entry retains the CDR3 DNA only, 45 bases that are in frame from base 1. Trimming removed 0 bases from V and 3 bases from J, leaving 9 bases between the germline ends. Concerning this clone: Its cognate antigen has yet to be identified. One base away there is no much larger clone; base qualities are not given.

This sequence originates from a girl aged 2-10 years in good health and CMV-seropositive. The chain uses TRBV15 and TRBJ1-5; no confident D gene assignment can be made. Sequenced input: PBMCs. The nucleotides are TGTGCCACCAGCAGAGATCCTAGGTACAATCAGCCCCAGCATTTT. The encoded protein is CATSRDPRYNQPQHF. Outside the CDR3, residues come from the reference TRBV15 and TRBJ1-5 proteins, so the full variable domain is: DAMVIQNPRYQVTQFGKPVTLSCSQTLNHNVMYWYQQKSSQAPKLLFHYYDKDFNNEADTPDNFQSRRPNTSFCFLDIRSPGLGDTAMYLCATSRDPRYNQPQHFGDGTRLSIL.